This T cell receptor beta chain derives from a study of CD8 T cells in ankylosing spondylitis. Study results and limitations: Among TCR beta sequences, a motif of eight or nine highly homologous variants appeared characteristic of ankylosing spondylitis blood. Several of the motif variants were reported before in synovial fluid and blood from reactive arthritis. Disease-linked clones were reportedly significantly enriched in matched ankylosing spondylitis synovial fluid.

This CDR3 has 11 amino acids. V lost 5 bases and J 13 bases, leaving 12 bases between the germline ends. Germline-derived CDR1 and CDR2 are SEHNR and FQNEAQ (reference sequence). Regarding this clonotype: The antigen is not known.

TCRdb analysed the 5' RACE reads with MiXCR anew, one entry per CDR3 protein. Of around 340,000 distinct CDR3 sequences listed, roughly 14% are singletons. The chain recombines TRBV7-9 with TRBJ2-1; unclear D gene. What was sequenced was blood, either unsorted or a sorted T cell fraction (not recorded which). The clonotype was recovered from a male donor with ankylosing spondylitis or in good health (not recorded which). CDR3 residues: CASSGTTQQFF. CDR3 in DNA: TGTGCCAGCAGCGGAACGACTCAACAGTTCTTC.